What follows describes a single TCR beta chain. Profiled with immunoSEQ multiplex PCR; TCRdb holds only in-frame clones, not every one. The table has 30,000 to 35,000 clones, 90% seen once; the top ten hold about 0.4%. CDR3 length: 14 amino acids. Germline lookup yields CDR1 LNHDA and CDR2 SQIVND (reference sequence). The V and J ends lost 1 base and 5 bases respectively, with 11 bases between them. The sample comes from a study of T cell changes during pregnancy in multiple sclerosis. This chain joins TRBV19 and TRBJ1-2; D unclear. This specimen consisted of CD4+ T cells from peripheral blood mononuclear cells, obtained in the second trimester of pregnancy. The sequence came from a female donor in good health, enrolled as a control in a pregnancy study. CDR3 sequence (DNA): TGTGCCAGTAGTATAGGCCAGCGCCCGTATGGCTACACCTTC. It encodes CASSIGQRPYGYTF.